This passage covers 25 T cell receptor beta chains from one sample sequenced in a study of blood T cells in healthy people across ages. A second PCR of roughly 7 to 11 cycles used a sample-barcoded 5' primer and a J-beta primer mix. One entry per CDR3 protein results from TCRdb running MiXCR on the 5' RACE reads. Of 2 million or so distinct CDR3 sequences in the sample, less than 50% were seen once. Sequencing used blood. All receptors derive from a middle-aged woman in good health.

This clonotype has a handful of counts. This rearrangement joins TRBV6-6 to TRBJ1-2; a possible D gene is TRBD1 (6 bases). Per the germline V gene, CDR1 is MNHNY and CDR2 is SVGAGI (reference sequence). The CDR3 length is 14 residues. Between the trimmed V and J ends, which lost 4 bases and 4 bases, there was a span of 13 bases. CDR3 coding DNA: TGTGCCAGCAGTTCCCCGGGGGGGCCCTATGGCTACACCTTC. Translation gives CASSSPGGPYGYTF.

In its sample, this clonotype was seen once. This chain connects TRBV12-3 or TRBV12-4 to TRBJ2-3; TRBD1 is a possible D gene (5 bases). This CDR3 region has 15 residues. The V and J ends lost 3 bases and 0 bases respectively, with 10 bases between them. The CDR3 protein is CASSFTTVSTDTQYF. The DNA of the CDR3 is TGTGCCAGCAGTTTTACGACAGTCAGCACAGATACGCAGTATTTT.

This clonotype was detected a few times. The chain has TRBV4-3 and TRBJ1-4, with D unresolved. Trimming stripped 2 bases from V and 6 bases from J, with 13 bases between. Germline CDR1 reads LGHNA; CDR2 reads YSLEER. The CDR3 length is 15 residues. DNA of the CDR3: TGCGCCAGCAGCCAAACTCCCCGCGGAGATGAAAAACTGTTTTTT. It is translated as CASSQTPRGDEKLFF.

This chain uses TRBV20-1 with TRBJ2-7; 13 nucleotides line up with TRBD2. The J call may be mistaken, given a closer DNA end match to TRBJ2-5. CDR1 and CDR2 from the germline V gene are DFQATT and SNEGSKA (reference sequence). The CDR3 is made up of 21 amino acids. DNA of the CDR3: TGCAGTGCTAGAGATTCCCTCGGACTAGCGGGGGCCATACCAACTCCAGAGACCCAGTACTTC. It yields the protein CSARDSLGLAGAIPTPETQYF.

The rearrangement joins TRBV20-1 to TRBJ2-5, with a weak D call TRBD2 (6 bases). Judging by the DNA end, TRBJ2-1 fits better; the J call may be wrong. Germline assignment: CDR1 DFQATT and CDR2 SNEGSKA (reference sequence). The CDR3 is 15 amino acids. CDR3 amino acids: CSAHPPRGNQETQFF. The DNA for the CDR3 is TGCAGTGCCCATCCTCCCCGGGGGAACCAAGAGACCCAGTTCTTC.

This clonotype was seen many times. The chain combines TRBV27 with TRBJ2-7; no clear D. The CDR3 sequence is 13 residues long. Germline V gene sequence: CDR1 MNHEY, CDR2 SMNVEV (reference sequence). V was shortened by 6 bases and J by 3 bases, with 12 bases between the two germline ends. CDR3 region: CASRPRTGYEQYF. CDR3 nucleotide sequence: TGTGCCAGCAGACCTCGAACCGGCTACGAGCAGTACTTC.

The V and J genes are TRBV5-1 and TRBJ2-3, with 10 bases lining up with TRBD2. CDR1 SGHRS and CDR2 YFSETQ come from the germline V gene. V lost 4 bases and J lost 2; bases outside the gene matches: 7. CDR3 length: 16 residues. The CDR3 loop is CASSRLSGGLTDTQYF. As DNA, the CDR3 is TGCGCCAGCAGCCGCCTTAGCGGGGGGCTCACAGATACGCAGTATTTT.

The rearrangement uses TRBV6-2 or TRBV6-3 and TRBJ1-2; possible D gene TRBD1, 6 bases. This CDR3 comprises 13 residues. The germline V and J ends were trimmed by 5 bases and 3 bases, with 10 bases remaining between them. CDR1 and CDR2 (germline): MNHEY, SVGEGT. DNA for the CDR3: TGTGCCAGCAGTGGACAGAGTGACTATGGCTACACCTTC. Protein: CASSGQSDYGYTF.

The CDR3: CASKRSGGGDTQYF. In nucleotides, the CDR3 is TGTGCCAGCAAACGAAGCGGGGGGGGAGATACGCAGTATTTT. This chain connects TRBV6-2 or TRBV6-3 to TRBJ2-3; 10 bases line up with TRBD2. The CDR3 runs 14 residues. The germline gives CDR1 MNHEY, CDR2 SVGEGT. V lost 7 bases and J lost 5; bases outside the gene matches: 6.

The V call is TRBV9, the J call TRBJ2-6; D may be TRBD1 (5 bases). The V gene lost 3 bases and the J gene lost 4 bases, with 14 bases spanning the gap. Germline lookup yields CDR1 SGDLS and CDR2 YYNGEE. The CDR3 totals 16 residues. CDR3 loop: CASSAATGTGANVLTF. In DNA form, the CDR3 reads TGTGCCAGCAGCGCGGCTACAGGAACCGGGGCCAACGTCCTGACTTTC. Full variable domain (remainder filled in from reference TRBV9 and TRBJ2-6): DSGVTQTPKHLITATGQRVTLRCSPRSGDLSVYWYQQSLDQGLQFLIQYYNGEERAKGNILERFSAQQFPDLHSELNLSSLELGDSALYFCASSAATGTGANVLTFGAGSRLTVL.

The J gene is TRBJ1-5, the V gene TRBV19; TRBD1 agrees at 8 bases. The CDR3 extends over 16 amino acids. Germline CDR1 reads LNHDA; CDR2 reads SQIVND (reference sequence). Trimming cost V 3 bases and J 0 bases; bases outside gene matches: 4. CDR3: CASSIRTGNSNQPQHF. CDR3 nucleotide sequence: TGTGCCAGTAGTATCCGGACAGGGAATAGCAATCAGCCCCAGCATTTT.

This clonotype was counted a few times. The CDR3: CASSPRDRYEAFF. Written as DNA, the CDR3 is TGTGCCAGCAGTCCACGGGACAGGTATGAAGCTTTCTTT. The chain joins TRBV6-6 to TRBJ1-1; 8 bases agree with TRBD1. The germline V gene has CDR1 MNHNY and CDR2 SVGAGI (reference sequence). V shed 5 bases, J shed 7 bases, and the junction held 6 bases outside the gene matches. The CDR3 contains 13 residues.

This clonotype was counted once. V gene TRBV3-1 combines with J gene TRBJ1-6; no reliable D call. V gave up 1 base and J gave up 10 bases, with 5 bases separating them. The CDR3 covers 12 residues. Germline CDR1 reads LGHDT; CDR2 reads YNNKEL (reference sequence). The CDR3 spells CASSQAESPLHF. The CDR3 region has the DNA TGTGCCAGCAGCCAAGCGGAATCACCCCTCCACTTT.

This clonotype was counted a single time. The chain carries TRBV6-5 and TRBJ2-1, with 8 nucleotides matching TRBD2. The CDR3 is 14 residues long. Germline V lookup: CDR1 MNHEY, CDR2 SVGAGI. V was pared by 4 bases and J by 14 bases, with 13 bases of the junction left unmatched. CDR3 nucleotide sequence: TGTGCCAGCAGTTCGTCAAGCCCGGGACTAGGAAAGTTCTTC. It specifies CASSSSSPGLGKFF.

This clonotype was observed a handful of times. The V and J genes are TRBV4-1 and TRBJ1-4; D perhaps matches TRBD1 (6 bases). Trimming stripped 0 bases from V and 7 bases from J, with 12 bases between. CDR1 MGHRA and CDR2 YSYEKL come from the germline V gene. The CDR3 has 15 residues. Written as DNA, the CDR3 is TGCGCCAGCAGCCAAGACGGGGGGGCAAGTGAAAAACTGTTTTTT. Translated: CASSQDGGASEKLFF.

This clonotype was detected only a few times. This rearrangement joins TRBV7-2 to TRBJ1-2; the match to TRBD1 covers 7 bases. The CDR3 consists of 15 residues. Germline V lookup: CDR1 SGHTA, CDR2 FQGNSA. Losses at the gene ends were 5 bases for V and 3 bases for J; bases not matched to a gene: 9. This CDR3 reads CASSPATGTHYGYTF. CDR3 DNA sequence: TGTGCCAGCAGCCCCGCGACAGGGACCCACTATGGCTACACCTTC.

This clonotype appeared a few times. V gene TRBV15 combines with J gene TRBJ2-5, with D unresolved. The V and J ends lost 3 bases and 2 bases respectively, with 13 bases between them. Germline V CDR1 and CDR2: LNHNV, YYDKDF (reference sequence). The CDR3 spans 15 residues. In nucleotides, the CDR3 is TGTGCCACCAGCAGGATCGTCCAGAAACAAGAGACCCAGTACTTC. It translates to CATSRIVQKQETQYF.

This clonotype was observed a single time. This chain connects TRBV25-1 to TRBJ1-6; maybe TRBD1 (6 bases). The V and J ends lost 1 base and 10 bases respectively, with 17 bases between them. The CDR3 length is 16 residues. Germline CDR1 reads MGHDK; CDR2 reads SYGVNS. CDR3: CASSEFPAGDHSPLHF. The CDR3 bases are TGTGCCAGCAGTGAATTTCCGGCAGGGGACCACTCACCCCTCCACTTT.

V gene TRBV7-2 combines with J gene TRBJ2-7, with TRBD1 as a possible D gene (6 bases). The CDR3 has 15 residues. Per the germline V gene, CDR1 is SGHTA and CDR2 is FQGNSA. Trimming took 5 bases from V and 5 from J, leaving 19 bases between them. CDR3 protein: CASSQPRDKENEQYF. The CDR3, as DNA: TGTGCCAGCAGCCAGCCTAGGGACAAGGAGAACGAGCAGTACTTC.

This clonotype was found many times. V gene TRBV4-3 combines with J gene TRBJ1-2; D is undetermined. V was shortened by 3 bases and J by 7 bases, with 3 bases between the two germline ends. Germline V lookup: CDR1 LGHNA, CDR2 YSLEER. This CDR3 is 10 amino acids long. The chain's CDR3 is CASSHSGYTF. The CDR3 DNA is TGCGCCAGCAGCCATAGTGGCTACACCTTC.

This clonotype showed up many times. The J gene is TRBJ2-5, the V gene TRBV7-2, with D perhaps being TRBD1 or TRBD2 (5 bases each). This CDR3 spans 13 amino acids. Trimming took 4 bases from V and 7 from J, leaving 13 bases between them. Germline assignment: CDR1 SGHTA and CDR2 FQGNSA. CDR3 in amino acids: CASSYRDPGTQYF. The DNA of the CDR3 is TGTGCCAGCAGCTACCGGGACCCAGGGACCCAGTACTTC.

This clonotype was seen a handful of times. This rearrangement joins TRBV6-5 to TRBJ2-5; D is ambiguous. CDR1 and CDR2 from the germline V gene are MNHEY and SVGAGI. Trimming removed 2 bases from V and 5 bases from J, with 9 bases in between. The CDR3 is 13 residues long. The CDR3 region has the DNA TGTGCCAGCAGTTACCCAGACGAGGAGACCCAGTACTTC. Residues: CASSYPDEETQYF.

This clonotype has a single count. The rearrangement uses TRBV6-2 or TRBV6-3 and TRBJ1-5, with TRBD1 identical over 7 bases. CDR1 MNHEY and CDR2 SVGEGT come from the germline V gene. This CDR3 is 13 amino acids long. V lost 10 bases to trimming and J lost 4 bases; unmatched junction nucleotides: 7. In DNA form, the CDR3 reads TGTGCCACTACAAGACAGGGAAATCAGCCCCAGCATTTT. Protein: CATTRQGNQPQHF.

In this sample, this clonotype turned up a few times. The V call is TRBV20-1, the J call TRBJ1-2; 8 bases align to TRBD1. In germline, CDR1 is DFQATT, CDR2 SNEGSKA (reference sequence). With V trimmed by 0 bases and J by 4 bases, 7 bases remained unmatched. The CDR3 runs 15 residues. As DNA, the CDR3 is TGCAGTGCTAGAGATATTCCAGGGGGCCGCTATGGCTACACCTTC. Its translation is CSARDIPGGRYGYTF.

The chain has TRBV24-1 and TRBJ2-7, with TRBD2 identical over 9 bases. The CDR3 spans 16 residues. CDR1 is KGHDR, CDR2 SFDVKD, per germline. V was clipped by 7 bases and J by 7 bases; unmatched bases: 16. The CDR3 loop is CATSREAGGNLGEQYF. CDR3 in DNA: TGTGCCACCAGCAGGGAGGCGGGGGGGAACCTCGGTGAGCAGTACTTC.